Presented here are 19 T cell receptor beta chains from one specimen sequenced in a study. The sorted Tregs were CD4+CD25+CD127-/low cells. The TRBV12-4/TRBJ1-2 clonotypes were amplified using barcode primers with ligated adaptors. MiXCR, applied by TCRdb to the multiplex PCR reads, yields one record per CDR3 protein. Of about 820 distinct CDR3 sequences listed, around 22% are singletons. Material: Tregs sorted from blood. The receptors originated from a female donor with breast cancer.

This clonotype is labeled as medium-sized (0.01 to 0.1%). The chain employs TRBV12-3 or TRBV12-4 and TRBJ1-2; D uncertain. CDR3 length: 15 residues. Between the trimmed V and J ends, which lost 6 bases and 0 bases, there was a span of 14 bases. The CDR3 loop is CASSEGYGANYGYTF. The CDR3 bases are TGTGCCAGCAGCGAAGGGTACGGAGCTAACTATGGCTACACCTTC.

In its sample, this clonotype is medium-sized. This chain joins TRBV12-3 or TRBV12-4 and TRBJ1-2, with TRBD1 matching over 10 bases. The CDR3 runs to 16 residues. J was trimmed by 8 bases and V by 3 bases; bases with no gene match: 12. The CDR3 DNA is TGTGCCAGCAGTTTGTGGGCCCGGGACAGGGGTGACGGCTACACCTTC. Protein: CASSLWARDRGDGYTF.

The rearrangement links TRBV12-3 or TRBV12-4 to TRBJ1-2; D unclear. The V gene lost 3 bases and the J gene lost 6 bases, with 5 bases spanning the gap. This CDR3 region has 11 residues. CDR3 sequence: CASSFGDGYTF. DNA for the CDR3: TGTGCCAGCAGTTTTGGCGATGGCTACACCTTC.

This clonotype is medium-sized within its sample. The chain recombines TRBV12-3 or TRBV12-4 with TRBJ1-2, with TRBD1 matching 9 bases. The CDR3 extends over 14 amino acids. Trimming took 6 bases from V and 6 from J; bases not matched to a gene: 8. CDR3 nucleotides: TGTGCCAGCAGGTACATCCGGACAGGGGATGGCTACACCTTC. Translating gives CASRYIRTGDGYTF.

The chain is built from TRBV12-3 or TRBV12-4 and TRBJ1-2; D not certain. The V gene lost 4 bases and the J gene lost 6 bases, with 12 bases spanning the gap. This CDR3 is built from 13 residues. The CDR3 sequence is CASSSGLPDGYTF. The CDR3 DNA is TGTGCCAGCAGTTCCGGACTGCCCGATGGCTACACCTTC.

By frequency in the sample, this clonotype is medium-sized. The V call is TRBV12-3 or TRBV12-4, the J call TRBJ1-2; D remains unclear. The CDR3 length is 12 residues. V lost 4 bases and J 7 bases, leaving 10 bases between the germline ends. CDR3 region: CASSSSRVGYTF. CDR3 nucleotide sequence: TGTGCCAGCAGTTCCTCAAGGGTTGGCTACACCTTC.

Relative to its sample, this clonotype is large. V is TRBV12-3 or TRBV12-4 and J is TRBJ1-2, with 10 bases that match TRBD1. This CDR3 region has 15 residues. V was clipped by 2 bases and J by 6 bases; unmatched bases: 6. CDR3: CASSLPGTGVNGYTF. The CDR3, as DNA: TGTGCCAGCAGTTTACCCGGGACAGGGGTAAATGGCTACACCTTC.

This clonotype is classed as medium-sized. This sequence joins TRBV12-3 or TRBV12-4 and TRBJ1-2; 9 positions match TRBD1. V lost 5 bases and J lost 4; bases outside the gene matches: 17. The length of the CDR3 is 18 residues. CDR3 bases: TGTGCCAGCAGTACATACCGGGACAGGGAGGGCAGAAGCTATGGCTACACCTTC. As protein: CASSTYRDREGRSYGYTF.

In its sample, this clonotype ranks as medium-sized. The chain is built from TRBV12-3 or TRBV12-4 and TRBJ1-2; TRBD1 agrees at 9 bases. CDR3 length equals 14 residues. J gave up 7 bases and V 2 bases, and 5 bases lay outside the gene matches. As DNA, the CDR3 is TGTGCCAGCAGTTTAAGGGACAGGGTGGTTGGCTACACCTTC. Residues: CASSLRDRVVGYTF.

This clonotype is large (0.1 to 1%) within its sample. The chain carries TRBV12-3 or TRBV12-4 and TRBJ1-2; D might be TRBD1 (5 bases). Trimming stripped 4 bases from V and 8 bases from J, with 8 bases between. The CDR3 has 11 amino acids. The CDR3 protein is CASSSRTGYTF. CDR3 sequence (DNA): TGTGCCAGCAGTTCCCGGACAGGCTACACCTTC.

Sample share makes this clonotype large. This chain connects TRBV12-3 or TRBV12-4 to TRBJ1-2; weak D call: TRBD1 (6 bases). The CDR3 is made up of 15 amino acids. Deletions cut 6 bases from V and 0 bases from J, with 14 bases between. CDR3 coding DNA: TGTGCCAGCAGCCTCGCGGGGACATCTAACTATGGCTACACCTTC. Amino acids: CASSLAGTSNYGYTF.

A remark on this clonotype: At one boundary the junction diverges from the germline segment, which might be a read error. V gene TRBV12-3 or TRBV12-4 combines with J gene TRBJ1-2, with D possibly TRBD1 on 5 matching bases. CDR3 length: 12 amino acids. The CDR3 here is CASSPGNSGYTF. As DNA, the CDR3 is TGTGCCAGCAGTCCAGGGAACTCTGGCTACACCTTC.

In its sample, this clonotype ranks as medium-sized (0.01 to 0.1%). The chain uses TRBV12-3 or TRBV12-4 and TRBJ1-2; no firm D call. CDR3 length: 15 amino acids. Between the trimmed V and J ends, which lost 5 bases and 6 bases, there was a span of 19 bases. CDR3 nucleotides: TGTGCCAGCAGTCCCTCCTCGGGAGGGAGGGATGGCTACACCTTC. This codes for CASSPSSGGRDGYTF.

This chain links TRBV12-3 or TRBV12-4 with TRBJ1-2; D not certain. The CDR3 consists of 13 residues. V was pared by 6 bases and J by 3 bases, with 11 bases between. CDR3 sequence (DNA): TGTGCCAGCAGCAGCTCAGGTGACTATGGCTACACCTTC. Amino acids: CASSSSGDYGYTF.

By sample share, this clonotype is large. At one boundary the junction diverges from the germline segment, which might be a read error. The chain is built from TRBV12-3 or TRBV12-4 and TRBJ1-2, with 8 bases that match TRBD1. CDR3 length: 12 residues. The CDR3, as DNA: TGTGCCAGCAGTTTCAGTAAGACAGGGGCTCACTTC. This translates into CASSFSKTGAHF.

By share of the sample, this clonotype is large. The rearrangement joins TRBV12-3 or TRBV12-4 to TRBJ1-2; TRBD1 is a possible D gene (6 bases). The CDR3 contains 17 residues. The V and J ends lost 5 bases and 4 bases respectively, with 23 bases between them. The CDR3 loop is CASSPATGYAVLYGYTF. The CDR3 DNA follows: TGTGCCAGCAGTCCAGCGACAGGTTACGCCGTCCTCTATGGCTACACCTTC.

The chain joins TRBV12-3 or TRBV12-4 to TRBJ1-2; tentatively, D is TRBD1 (5 bases). V gave up 6 bases and J gave up 6 bases, with 11 bases separating them. This CDR3 is 12 amino acids long. The CDR3 sequence is CASSLGTDGYTF. CDR3 DNA: TGTGCCAGCAGCCTCGGGACGGATGGCTACACCTTC.

This clonotype is labeled as large. DNA for the CDR3: TGTGCCAGCAGCCAACAGGGTGGCGATGGCTACACCTTC. Translated: CASSQQGGDGYTF. V gene TRBV12-3 or TRBV12-4 combines with J gene TRBJ1-2, with D tentatively TRBD1 (6 bases). The V end lost 6 bases, the J end lost 6 bases, and 14 bases lay between the germline ends. There are 13 residues in the CDR3.

This clonotype is medium-sized (0.01 to 0.1%) within its sample. The V call is TRBV12-3 or TRBV12-4, the J call TRBJ1-2; 7 bases align to TRBD1. This CDR3 has 15 amino acids. V was pared by 7 bases and J by 8 bases, with 16 bases of the junction left unmatched. CDR3 loop: CASIRTGDQIGGYTF. The DNA for the CDR3 is TGTGCCAGCATCAGAACAGGGGACCAAATTGGCGGCTACACCTTC.